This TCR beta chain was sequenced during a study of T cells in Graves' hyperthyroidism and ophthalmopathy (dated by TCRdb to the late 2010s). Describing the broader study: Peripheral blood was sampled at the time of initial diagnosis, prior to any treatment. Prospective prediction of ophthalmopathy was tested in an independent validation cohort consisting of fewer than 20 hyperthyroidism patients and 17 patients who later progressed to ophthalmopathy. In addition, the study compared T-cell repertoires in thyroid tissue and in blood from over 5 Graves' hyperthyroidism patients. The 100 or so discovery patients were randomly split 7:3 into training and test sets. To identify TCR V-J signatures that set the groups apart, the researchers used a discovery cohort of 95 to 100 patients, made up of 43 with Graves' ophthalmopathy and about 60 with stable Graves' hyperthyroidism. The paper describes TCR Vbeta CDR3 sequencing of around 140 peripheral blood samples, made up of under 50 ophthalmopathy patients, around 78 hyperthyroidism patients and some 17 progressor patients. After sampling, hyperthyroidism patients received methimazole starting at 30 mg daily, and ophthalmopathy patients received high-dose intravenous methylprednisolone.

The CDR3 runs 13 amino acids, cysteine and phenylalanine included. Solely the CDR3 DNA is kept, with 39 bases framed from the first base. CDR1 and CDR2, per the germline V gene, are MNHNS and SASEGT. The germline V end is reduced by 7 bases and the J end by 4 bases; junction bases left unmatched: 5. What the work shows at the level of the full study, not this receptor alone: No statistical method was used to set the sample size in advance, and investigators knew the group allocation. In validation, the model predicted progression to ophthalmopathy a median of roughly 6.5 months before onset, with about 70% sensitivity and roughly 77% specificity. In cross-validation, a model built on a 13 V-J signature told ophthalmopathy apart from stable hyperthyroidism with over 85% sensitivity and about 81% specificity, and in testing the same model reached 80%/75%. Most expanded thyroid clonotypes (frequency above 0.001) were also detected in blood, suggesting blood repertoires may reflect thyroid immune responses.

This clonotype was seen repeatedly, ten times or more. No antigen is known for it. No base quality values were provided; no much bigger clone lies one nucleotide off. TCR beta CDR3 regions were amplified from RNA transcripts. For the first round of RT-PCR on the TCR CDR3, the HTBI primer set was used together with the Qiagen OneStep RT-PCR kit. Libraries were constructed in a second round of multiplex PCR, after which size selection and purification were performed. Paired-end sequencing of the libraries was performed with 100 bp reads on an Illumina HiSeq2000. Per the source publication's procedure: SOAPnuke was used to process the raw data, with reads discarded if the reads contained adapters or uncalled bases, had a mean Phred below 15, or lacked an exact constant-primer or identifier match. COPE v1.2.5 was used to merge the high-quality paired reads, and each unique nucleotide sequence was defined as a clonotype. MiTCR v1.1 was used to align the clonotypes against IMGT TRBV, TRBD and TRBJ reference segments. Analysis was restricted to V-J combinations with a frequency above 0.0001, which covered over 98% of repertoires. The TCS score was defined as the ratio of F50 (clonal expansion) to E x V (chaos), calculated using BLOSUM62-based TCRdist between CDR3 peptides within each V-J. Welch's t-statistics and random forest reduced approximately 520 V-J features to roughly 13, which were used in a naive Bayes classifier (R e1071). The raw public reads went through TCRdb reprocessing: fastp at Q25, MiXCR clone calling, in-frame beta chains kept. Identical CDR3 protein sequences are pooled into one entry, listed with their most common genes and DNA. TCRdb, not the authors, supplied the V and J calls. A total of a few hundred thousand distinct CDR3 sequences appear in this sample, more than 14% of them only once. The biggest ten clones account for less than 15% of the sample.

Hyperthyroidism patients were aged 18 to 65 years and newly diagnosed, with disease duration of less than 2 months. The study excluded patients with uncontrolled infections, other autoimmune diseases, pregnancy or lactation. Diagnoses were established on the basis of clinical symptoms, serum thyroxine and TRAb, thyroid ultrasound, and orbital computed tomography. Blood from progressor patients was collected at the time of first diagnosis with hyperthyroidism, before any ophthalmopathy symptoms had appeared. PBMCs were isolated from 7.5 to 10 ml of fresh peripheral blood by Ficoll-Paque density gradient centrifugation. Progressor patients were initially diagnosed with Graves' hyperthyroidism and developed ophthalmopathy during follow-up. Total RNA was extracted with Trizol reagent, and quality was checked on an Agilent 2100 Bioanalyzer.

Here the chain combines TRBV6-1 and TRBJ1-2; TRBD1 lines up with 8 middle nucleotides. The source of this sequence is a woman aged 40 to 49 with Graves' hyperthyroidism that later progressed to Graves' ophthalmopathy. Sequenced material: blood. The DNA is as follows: TGTGCCAGCACCGTCACAGGGGGCTATGGCTACACCTTC. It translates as CASTVTGGYGYTF.